These T cell receptor beta chains were read from a single sample in a study of CD8+ T cells in alopecia areata. Sequencing used immunoSEQ multiplex PCR; TCRdb keeps in-frame clones, though not all of them. The sample includes roughly 98,000 clones, roughly three fifths of them seen just once. The sample consisted of CD8+ T cells sorted from blood, taken at week 4, from a patient treated with tofacitinib. These receptors came from a human donor with alopecia areata. Each CDR3 is given with its conserved first and last residue. Fields, in order: V gene, D gene, J gene, clone size, CDR3 protein, CDR3 DNA. D genes are given only for firm matches. Part of the rows lack a size; the others show once, few, many or a class for expanded clones.

>TRBV27|-|TRBJ2-5|few
CASSLIGGQETQYF
TGTGCCAGCAGTTTGATTGGGGGCCAAGAGACCCAGTACTTC
>TRBV6-5|-|TRBJ2-1|few
CASSKEDSSYNEQFF
TGTGCCAGCAGCAAAGAGGACAGCTCCTACAATGAGCAGTTCTTC
>TRBV4-3|-|TRBJ1-6|-
CASSQDKSFSPLHF
TGCGCCAGCAGCCAAGATAAATCCTTTTCACCCCTCCACTTT
>TRBV27|TRBD1|TRBJ2-7|-
CASSGTAPSYEQYF
TGTGCCAGCAGCGGGACAGCACCTTCCTACGAGCAGTACTTC
>TRBV7-9|-|TRBJ2-3|-
CASSQGSDTQYF
TGTGCCAGCAGTCAGGGGTCAGATACGCAGTATTTT
>TRBV29-1|TRBD2|TRBJ2-7|few
CSAMGLESYEQYF
TGCAGCGCGATGGGACTAGAGTCCTACGAGCAGTACTTC
>TRBV7-9|-|TRBJ1-1|few
CASSKDGWQGRTEAFF
TGTGCCAGCAGCAAAGACGGGTGGCAGGGAAGAACTGAAGCTTTCTTT
>TRBV29-1|-|TRBJ2-7|few
CSVGSGRNYEQYF
TGCAGCGTTGGTTCAGGGCGGAACTACGAGCAGTACTTC
>TRBV7-9|TRBD2|TRBJ2-4|-
CASSSTIELAPAKNIQYF
TGTGCCAGCAGCTCAACCATTGAACTAGCGCCGGCCAAAAACATTCAGTACTTC
>TRBV7-9|TRBD1|TRBJ1-2|-
CASSGPGQGTGYTF
TGTGCCAGCAGCGGGCCGGGACAGGGGACTGGCTACACCTTC
>TRBV19|TRBD1|TRBJ1-1|-
CASTPSWYRDRAEAFF
TGTGCCAGTACCCCATCCTGGTACCGGGACAGGGCTGAAGCTTTCTTT
>TRBV6-4|-|TRBJ2-2|-
CASSYQDGSTLGELFF
TGTGCCAGCTCTTATCAGGATGGATCAACCTTAGGGGAGCTGTTTTTT
>TRBV15|-|TRBJ1-2|-
CATSREGPDRSHYGYTF
TGTGCCACCAGCAGAGAGGGCCCCGACAGATCCCACTATGGCTACACCTTC
>TRBV30|TRBD1|TRBJ1-2|-
CAWSVVGGNYGYTF
TGTGCCTGGAGTGTTGTAGGGGGCAACTATGGCTACACCTTC
>TRBV10-3|TRBD1|TRBJ2-1|few
CATYSGQVDNEQFF
TGTGCCACCTATTCGGGACAGGTGGACAATGAGCAGTTCTTC
>TRBV25-1|-|TRBJ2-5|few
CASSEVRFQETQYF
TGTGCCAGCAGTGAGGTTAGATTTCAAGAGACCCAGTACTTC
>TRBV4-1|-|TRBJ1-1|-
CASSQHYVRTENTEAFF
TGCGCCAGCAGCCAACATTACGTCCGGACAGAGAACACTGAAGCTTTCTTT
>TRBV13|TRBD1|TRBJ2-7|-
CASSTTTGSPYEQYF
TGTGCCAGCAGCACCACGACAGGGTCCCCCTACGAGCAGTACTTC
>TRBV15|-|TRBJ2-2|-
CATSRDPTMANTGELFF
TGTGCCACCAGCAGAGATCCGACGATGGCGAACACCGGGGAGCTGTTTTTT
>TRBV27|TRBD2|TRBJ2-3|-
CASAALAGGEDTQYF
TGTGCCAGCGCCGCGCTAGCGGGGGGTGAAGATACGCAGTATTTT
>TRBV27|-|TRBJ1-1|-
CASSFLRESNTEAFF
TGTGCCAGCAGTTTCCTCAGGGAAAGTAACACTGAAGCTTTCTTT
>TRBV25-1|TRBD2|TRBJ2-5|once
CASRPGGEETQYF
TGTGCCAGCAGACCGGGGGGGGAAGAGACCCAGTACTTC
>TRBV5-1|TRBD1|TRBJ2-5|-
CASSLPGTGEIQETQYF
TGCGCCAGCAGCCTGCCCGGGACAGGGGAGATTCAAGAGACCCAGTACTTC
>TRBV18|-|TRBJ2-5|-
CASSPSGWETQYF
TGTGCCAGCTCACCATCGGGGTGGGAGACCCAGTACTTC
>TRBV19|TRBD2|TRBJ2-1|few
CASSSGTTRVNEQFF
TGTGCCAGTAGTTCCGGGACTACCCGAGTCAATGAGCAGTTCTTC
>TRBV27|-|TRBJ2-1|-
CASSFQDSFFEQFF
TGTGCCAGCAGTTTCCAGGACTCCTTTTTTGAGCAGTTCTTC
>TRBV4-1|-|TRBJ2-2|-
CASSQVGFGTGELFF
TGCGCCAGCAGCCAAGTAGGGTTCGGCACCGGGGAGCTGTTTTTT
>TRBV4-3|TRBD2|TRBJ2-1|-
CASSQDIAGGLNEQFF
TGCGCCAGCAGCCAAGATATAGCGGGGGGGCTAAATGAGCAGTTCTTC
>TRBV6-5|-|TRBJ2-2|once
CASTGTLNTGELFF
TGTGCCAGCACCGGGACGCTAAACACCGGGGAGCTGTTTTTT
>TRBV6-5|-|TRBJ2-2|-
CASSDSDTGELFF
TGTGCCAGCAGTGACTCTGACACCGGGGAGCTGTTTTTT
>TRBV5-1|-|TRBJ2-3|few
CASRRAVAVTSTDTQYF
TGCGCCAGCAGACGTGCCGTAGCGGTGACTAGCACAGATACGCAGTATTTT